These T cell receptor beta chains were read from a single sample in a study of OX40 agonist ivuxolimab in advanced cancers. Only in-frame clones appear in the TCRdb table, and some are missing; sequencing was by immunoSEQ multiplex PCR. The table includes roughly 66,000 clones, 80% to 85% detected once. Sample: CD4+ or CD8+ T cells sorted from blood, taken in a trial of the OX40 agonist ivuxolimab. Source of these receptors: an adult with an advanced solid tumor such as melanoma, head and neck, liver or kidney cancer. Both conserved end residues are part of each CDR3. The D gene is left open where the match is weak. Size tells how often a clone was seen (once, few, many) or the class of an expanded clone, and some rows leave it out.

len,d_gene,j_gene,v_gene,abundance,CDR3nt,CDR3aa
14,.,TRBJ2-2,TRBV19,many,TGTGCCAGTAGCGCGAGGGATAAGGCCGGGGAGCTGTTTTTT,CASSARDKAGELFF
16,TRBD1,TRBJ1-2,TRBV18,few,TGTGCCAGCTCACCAACACGGGACAGGGGGGACTATGGCTACACCTTC,CASSPTRDRGDYGYTF
15,TRBD1,TRBJ1-4,TRBV18,.,TGTGCCAGCTCACCAGGAACAGGGGGCGGCGAAAAACTGTTTTTT,CASSPGTGGGEKLFF
15,.,TRBJ2-7,TRBV21-1,.,TGTGCCAGCAGCAAAAGCGGGACAGGGTACTACGAGCAGTACTTC,CASSKSGTGYYEQYF
13,.,TRBJ1-1,TRBV5-1,.,TGCGCCAGCAGCTCCGAGGTAATCACTGAAGCTTTCTTT,CASSSEVITEAFF
14,.,TRBJ1-3,TRBV25-1,.,TGTGCCAGCAGTGAGGTACATACTGGAAACACCATATATTTT,CASSEVHTGNTIYF
13,.,TRBJ1-4,TRBV19,.,TGTGCCAGTACAACCGCAGGGAAAGAAAAACTGTTTTTT,CASTTAGKEKLFF
11,.,TRBJ2-7,TRBV14,.,TGTGCCAGCAGCCAAGAGCGGGAGCAGTACTTC,CASSQEREQYF
13,.,TRBJ2-2,TRBV7-9,.,TGTGCCAGCAGCTTACTTCTGATAGGGGAGCTGTTTTTT,CASSLLLIGELFF
14,TRBD2,TRBJ2-2,TRBV19,.,TGTGCCAGTAAAACTAGCGCCTCCACCGGGGAGCTGTTTTTT,CASKTSASTGELFF
14,TRBD2,TRBJ2-7,TRBV7-2,medium-sized,TGTGCCAGCAGCTTAGGCGGGAGTACTTCCGAGCAGTACTTC,CASSLGGSTSEQYF
18,TRBD2,TRBJ2-3,TRBV29-1,.,TGCAGCGTTGAAGGGATAGCGGGTCCCGGCGGAGGCACAGATACGCAGTATTTT,CSVEGIAGPGGGTDTQYF
15,TRBD1,TRBJ2-1,TRBV30,.,TGTGCCTCGCTGCCTCCGGGACAGGGGAGGAATGAGCAGTTCTTC,CASLPPGQGRNEQFF
13,.,TRBJ2-5,TRBV19,.,TGTGCCAGTAGTATAAATAGCCAAGAGACCCAGTACTTC,CASSINSQETQYF
15,.,TRBJ2-7,TRBV6-5,.,TGTGCCAGCAGTAGAACGGCAGGGGCCTCCTACGAGCAGTACTTC,CASSRTAGASYEQYF
13,.,TRBJ1-1,TRBV6-6,.,TGTGCCAGCAGTTACACCGGTGTTTCTGAAGCTTTCTTT,CASSYTGVSEAFF
15,TRBD2,TRBJ2-2,TRBV30,.,TGTGCTTACGGGGGTGGACTAGCGGTCACCGGGGAGCTGTTTTTT,CAYGGGLAVTGELFF